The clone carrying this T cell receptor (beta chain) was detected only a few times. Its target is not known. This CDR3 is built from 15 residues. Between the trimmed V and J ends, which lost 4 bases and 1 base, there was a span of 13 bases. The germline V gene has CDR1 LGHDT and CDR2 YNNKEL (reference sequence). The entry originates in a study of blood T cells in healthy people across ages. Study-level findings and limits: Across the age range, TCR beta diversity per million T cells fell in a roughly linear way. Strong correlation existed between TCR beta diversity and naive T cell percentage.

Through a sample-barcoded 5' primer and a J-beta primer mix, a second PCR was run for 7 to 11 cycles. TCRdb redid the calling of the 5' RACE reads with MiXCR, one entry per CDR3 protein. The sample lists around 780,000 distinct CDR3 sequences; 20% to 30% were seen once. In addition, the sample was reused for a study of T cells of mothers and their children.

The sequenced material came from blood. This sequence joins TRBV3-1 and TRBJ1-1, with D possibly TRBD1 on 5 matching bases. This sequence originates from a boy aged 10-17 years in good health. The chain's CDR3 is CASSRPFGGNTEAFF. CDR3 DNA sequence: TGTGCCAGCAGCCGTCCGTTCGGGGGGAACACTGAAGCTTTCTTT.